This T cell receptor (beta chain) came from a study of T cells in Graves' hyperthyroidism and ophthalmopathy (dated by TCRdb to the late 2010s). Looking at the study overall: Peripheral blood samples were taken at the time of initial diagnosis, prior to any treatment. Following sampling, methimazole starting at 30 mg daily was given to hyperthyroidism patients, and high-dose intravenous methylprednisolone was given to ophthalmopathy patients. To identify TCR V-J signatures that set the groups apart, the researchers used a discovery cohort of 100 patients, made up of roughly 40 with Graves' ophthalmopathy and some 58 with stable Graves' hyperthyroidism. Thyroid tissue and blood T-cell repertoires from roughly six Graves' hyperthyroidism patients were also compared in the study. Whether ophthalmopathy could be predicted prospectively was tested in an independent validation cohort made up of some 20 hyperthyroidism patients plus 17 patients who later progressed to ophthalmopathy. The paper describes TCR Vbeta CDR3 sequencing of more than 120 peripheral blood samples, made up of 43 ophthalmopathy patients, more than 70 hyperthyroidism patients and some 17 progressor patients. The 80 to 100 discovery patients were randomly divided into training and test sets at a 7:3 ratio. Overall results and qualifications from the work: Most expanded thyroid clonotypes (frequency above 0.001) were also detected in blood, a finding suggesting that blood repertoires may reflect thyroid immune responses. Sample size was not statistically predetermined, and investigators were not blinded to group allocation. Ophthalmopathy was separated from stable hyperthyroidism by a 13 V-J signature model, with roughly 88% sensitivity and approximately 81% specificity obtained in cross-validation and 80%/75% obtained in testing. In validation, the model predicted progression to ophthalmopathy a median of about 6 months before onset, with roughly 70% sensitivity and 72.22% specificity.

Amplification of TCR beta CDR3 regions was carried out from RNA transcripts. The first round of RT-PCR for the TCR CDR3 was performed with the HTBI primer set and the Qiagen OneStep RT-PCR kit. The libraries were constructed in a second round of multiplex PCR and then size-selected and purified. Sequencing of the libraries was done on an Illumina HiSeq2000 using paired-end 100 bp reads. In the authors' own workflow: SOAPnuke was used to process the raw data, with reads discarded if the reads contained adapters or uncalled bases, had a mean Phred below 15, or lacked an exact constant-primer or identifier match. High-quality paired reads were merged with COPE v1.2.5, and unique nucleotide sequences were defined as clonotypes. MiTCR v1.1 was used to align the clonotypes against IMGT TRBV, TRBD and TRBJ reference segments. Only V-J combinations with frequency above 0.0001, covering about 99% of repertoires, were analysed. The TCS score was defined as F50 (clonal expansion) divided by E x V (chaos), with BLOSUM62-based TCRdist calculated between CDR3 peptides within each V-J. Welch's t-statistics and random forest reduced fewer than 550 V-J features to 13, which were used in a naive Bayes classifier (R e1071). TCRdb passed the public sequencing reads through fastp at Q25 and MiXCR, retaining productive beta sequences. Records with the same CDR3 protein are collapsed into one entry carrying the most frequent genes and DNA. TCRdb's processing, not the authors', yielded these V and J calls. A total of about 300,000 distinct CDR3 sequences appear in this sample, roughly 15% of them only once. Together, the top ten hold almost 8% of the sample.

The germline V gene gives CDR1 as SGHTA and CDR2 as FQGNSA. Relative to germline, V is missing 5 bases and J is missing 6 bases, with 7 bases of the junction outside any gene match. The CDR3 spans 14 residues, from the cysteine through the phenylalanine. The CDR3 DNA has 42 bases and is translated from base 1. This clonotype was detected many times. Its antigen remains undetermined. No base-level quality is on record; no much larger clone is a single base apart. The hyperthyroidism patients were between 18 and 65 years old and newly diagnosed, with a disease duration of less than 2 months. The study excluded patients with uncontrolled infections, other autoimmune diseases, pregnancy or lactation. Diagnoses were established on the basis of clinical symptoms, serum thyroxine and TRAb, thyroid ultrasound, and orbital computed tomography. Blood from progressor patients was drawn when they were first diagnosed with hyperthyroidism, before any ophthalmopathy symptoms appeared. Ficoll-Paque density gradient centrifugation was used to isolate PBMCs from under 11 ml of fresh peripheral blood. Progressor patients were initially diagnosed with Graves' hyperthyroidism and developed ophthalmopathy during follow-up. Trizol reagent was used to extract total RNA, and RNA quality was then checked on an Agilent 2100 Bioanalyzer.

The source material was blood. Recombination connected TRBV7-2 to TRBJ1-1, with TRBD1 matching 9 junction bases. The source of this sequence is a woman in her twenties or thirties with Graves' hyperthyroidism that later progressed to Graves' ophthalmopathy. The CDR3 sequence is CASSITGGLAEAFF. Here is the DNA: TGTGCCAGCAGCATAACAGGGGGCTTGGCTGAAGCTTTCTTT. Extended through the reference TRBV7-2 and TRBJ1-1 proteins, this CDR3 yields the full variable domain: GAGVSQSPSNKVTEKGKDVELRCDPISGHTALYWYRQSLGQGLEFLIYFQGNSAPDKSGLPSDRFSAERTGGSVSTLTIQRTQQEDSAVYLCASSITGGLAEAFFGQGTRLTVV.